This passage covers 23 T cell receptor beta chains from one sample sequenced in a study of blood T cell repertoires in COVID-19. Data came from immunoSEQ multiplex PCR; TCRdb stores just in-frame clones and leaves some out. Of over 15,000 clones in the sample, approximately 80% were seen once. Source material: peripheral blood. These receptors were taken from an older man with COVID-19, enrolled during active disease.

V gene TRBV7-9 combines with J gene TRBJ2-3; 7 bases are a match to TRBD1. Germline-derived CDR1 and CDR2 are SEHNR and FQNEAQ (reference sequence). The length of the CDR3 is 15 residues. Trimming at V came to 3 bases and at J to 0 bases, leaving 3 bases not matched to a gene. CDR3 loop: CASSLGQSSTDTQYF. In DNA, the CDR3 is TGTGCCAGCAGCTTGGGACAGTCCAGCACAGATACGCAGTATTTT.

This clone was detected a few times. The chain recombines TRBV24-1 with TRBJ1-2; the D gene is possibly TRBD1 (5 bases). Trimming cost V 2 bases and J 5 bases, with 11 bases left between them. Germline CDR1 KGHDR, CDR2 SFDVKD. CDR3 length: 14 residues. The CDR3 protein is CATSDSATEYGYTF. The DNA of the CDR3 is TGTGCCACCAGTGATTCCGCGACAGAGTATGGCTACACCTTC.

V usage is TRBV5-1 and J usage is TRBJ2-7; 7 bases are a match to TRBD1. CDR3 length equals 14 residues. Germline loops: CDR1 SGHRS, CDR2 YFSETQ. Trimming took 4 bases from V and 1 from J; bases not matched to a gene: 5. The CDR3 DNA follows: TGCGCCAGCAGCAGGACAGGAGATTCCTACGAGCAGTACTTC. It translates to CASSRTGDSYEQYF. The full variable domain, in which reference TRBV5-1 and TRBJ2-7 provide the parts outside the CDR3, is KAGVTQTPRYLIKTRGQQVTLSCSPISGHRSVSWYQQTPGQGLQFLFEYFSETQRNKGNFPGRFSGRQFSNSRSEMNVSTLELGDSALYLCASSRTGDSYEQYFGPGTRLTVT.

The chain employs TRBV5-1 and TRBJ2-1; 8 bases are a match to TRBD2. Unmatched junction bases numbered 1, after V lost 1 base and J lost 7 bases. Germline values: CDR1 SGHRS, CDR2 YFSETQ. The CDR3 loop spans 13 amino acids. The CDR3 reads CASSLPGGNEQFF. CDR3 DNA sequence: TGCGCCAGCAGCTTGCCGGGAGGGAATGAGCAGTTCTTC.

The gene calls are TRBV6-6 and TRBJ1-5; D not certain. Germline assignment: CDR1 MNHNY and CDR2 SVGAGI (reference sequence). Trimming took off 5 bases at V and 2 bases at J, with 13 bases between the two ends. The CDR3 has 15 residues. CDR3 sequence: CASSSPRQGNQPQHF. The CDR3 DNA reads as TGTGCCAGCAGTAGTCCTCGGCAGGGCAATCAGCCCCAGCATTTT.

The V call is TRBV28, the J call TRBJ1-6, with D perhaps matching TRBD1 (6 bases). Trimming cost V 1 base and J 6 bases, with 10 bases left between them. The CDR3 length is 15 residues. The germline V gene has CDR1 MDHEN and CDR2 SYDVKM. As DNA, the CDR3 is TGTGCCAGCAGTTTATTTGGGGGCGCTAATTCACCCCTCCACTTT. Translating it yields CASSLFGGANSPLHF.

The chain links TRBV24-1 to TRBJ2-3, with 7 bases lining up with TRBD1. The V and J ends lost 7 bases and 2 bases, in that order; junction bases with no gene match: 8. The V gene's germline CDR1 is KGHDR and CDR2 SFDVKD. This CDR3 has 15 residues. DNA for the CDR3: TGTGCCACCAGAGGGAGACAGGGAATCACAGATACGCAGTATTTT. It is translated as CATRGRQGITDTQYF.

The chain carries TRBV5-5 and TRBJ1-2; the D gene is possibly TRBD1 (5 bases). Trimming shortened V by 2 bases and J by 8 bases, and 19 bases separated the two germline ends. This CDR3 region has 15 residues. CDR1 and CDR2 (germline): SGHKS, YYEKEE (reference sequence). In nucleotides, the CDR3 is TGTGCCAGCAGCTTAGATCAGGGTTGGTCGGGCGGCTACACCTTC. This codes for CASSLDQGWSGGYTF. Supplemented by reference TRBV5-5 and TRBJ1-2, the full variable domain reads DAGVTQSPTHLIKTRGQQVTLRCSPISGHKSVSWYQQVLGQGPQFIFQYYEKEERGRGNFPDRFSARQFPNYSSELNVNALLLGDSALYLCASSLDQGWSGGYTFGSGTRLTVV.

The CDR3 DNA sequence: TGTGCCAGCAGCTTAGTAGCGAGCGGGGGGACTACAAATGAGCAGTTCTTC. Amino acids: CASSLVASGGTTNEQFF. The chain couples TRBV7-8 to TRBJ2-1, with 9 bases aligning to TRBD2. CDR3 length: 17 amino acids. Per germline, CDR1 SGHVS and CDR2 FQNEAQ. V shed 1 base, J shed 7 bases, and the junction held 11 bases outside the gene matches.

The rearrangement links TRBV10-3 to TRBJ2-1; 9 bases map to TRBD2. The V gene end was trimmed by 4 bases and the J gene end by 2 bases; junction bases not matched to a gene: 3. This CDR3 is 15 amino acids long. Germline V gives CDR1 ENHRY, CDR2 SYGVKD. CDR3 region: CAISGAGGTYNEQFF. CDR3 in DNA: TGTGCCATCAGTGGTGCGGGAGGGACCTACAATGAGCAGTTCTTC.

V usage is TRBV6-5 and J usage is TRBJ2-1, with 9 bases that match TRBD1. This CDR3 spans 15 amino acids. The J segment lost 9 bases and the V segment lost 5 bases, leaving 11 bases of the junction unmatched. Per the germline V gene, CDR1 is MNHEY and CDR2 is SVGAGI. The CDR3 loop is CASSRGTGFETEQFF. The CDR3 nucleotides are TGTGCCAGCAGTAGGGGGACAGGGTTTGAAACTGAGCAGTTCTTC.

DNA of the CDR3: TGTGCCTGGAGTGGGGCGGGGCGCACCATATATTTT. Translation: CAWSGAGRTIYF. The rearrangement joins TRBV30 to TRBJ1-3; maybe TRBD1 (5 bases). The CDR3 contains 12 residues. Per germline, CDR1 GTSNPN and CDR2 SVGIG (reference sequence). V lost 1 base to trimming and J lost 9 bases, with 10 bases between them.

By sample share, this clone is medium-sized. The CDR3 sequence: CASSLKGLARTGGYEQYF. CDR3 in DNA: TGTGCCAGCAGTTTAAAAGGACTGGCTCGTACAGGAGGGTACGAGCAGTACTTC. V is TRBV27 and J is TRBJ2-7; tentatively, D is TRBD2 (6 bases). V lost 2 bases and J lost 4, with 24 bases in between. The CDR3 totals 18 residues. CDR1 and CDR2 (germline): MNHEY, SMNVEV (reference sequence).

The chain recombines TRBV28 with TRBJ1-3; no definite D call. CDR1 and CDR2 from the germline V gene are MDHEN and SYDVKM. Trimming cost V 0 bases and J 6 bases, with 9 bases left between them. The CDR3 loop spans 14 amino acids. This chain's CDR3 is CASSLWGESNTIYF. The DNA for the CDR3 is TGTGCCAGCAGTTTATGGGGAGAATCAAACACCATATATTTT.

This clone was seen a few times. The chain recombines TRBV15 with TRBJ1-4, with 9 nucleotides matching TRBD1. With V trimmed by 3 bases and J by 8 bases, 1 base remained unmatched. The CDR3 has 13 amino acids. Germline CDR1 LNHNV, CDR2 YYDKDF (reference sequence). CDR3 DNA: TGTGCCACCAGCAGGGGACAGGGAGAAAAACTGTTTTTT. This gives the protein CATSRGQGEKLFF.

The chain recombines TRBV28 with TRBJ1-2; weak D call: TRBD1 (6 bases). The ends were cut back, 5 bases at V and 2 bases at J, with 12 bases in the middle. This CDR3 comprises 14 residues. Germline CDR1 is MDHEN and CDR2 is SYDVKM. CDR3 sequence reads: CASSLEDRNYGYTF. CDR3 in DNA: TGTGCCAGCAGTCTAGAAGACAGGAACTATGGCTACACCTTC.

The sample holds a few counts of this clone. V is TRBV18 and J is TRBJ2-2; D unclear. The germline V gene has CDR1 KGHSH and CDR2 LQKENI. With 3 bases removed from V and 3 bases from J, the gap between germline ends came to 2 bases. The CDR3 spans 12 residues. DNA of the CDR3: TGTGCCAGCTCACCCTACACCGGGGAGCTGTTTTTT. Its protein is CASSPYTGELFF.

V is TRBV4-3 and J is TRBJ2-7, with 8 positions matching TRBD1. The V segment lost 1 base and the J segment 2 bases; nucleotides outside the gene matches: 4. There are 15 residues in the CDR3. Looked up from germline, CDR1 is LGHNA and CDR2 is YSLEER. The CDR3 bases are TGCGCCAGCAGCCAAGCTGACAGGGGCCCCTACGAGCAGTACTTC. Translated: CASSQADRGPYEQYF.

For the CDR3, the DNA is TGTGCCAGCAGCCAAGAATTTGGGACAGGGGATGGCTACACCTTC. This sequence encodes CASSQEFGTGDGYTF. The chain uses TRBV4-2 and TRBJ1-2; 10 bases align to TRBD1. Germline V gene sequence: CDR1 LGHNA, CDR2 YNFKEQ. With 0 bases clipped from V and 6 bases from J, the junction kept 4 bases outside the gene matches. This CDR3 is 15 amino acids long.

The CDR3 protein is CASRVQGRYEQYF. The CDR3 DNA follows: TGTGCCAGCAGAGTACAGGGGAGGTACGAGCAGTACTTC. The J gene is TRBJ2-7, the V gene TRBV2; TRBD1 might be the D (7 bases). Germline CDR1 and CDR2: SNHLY and FYNNEI. The CDR3 totals 13 residues. V was pared by 6 bases and J by 4 bases, with 13 bases between.

The V and J genes are TRBV3-1 (or the pseudogene TRBV3-2) and TRBJ1-5, with 9 nucleotides matching TRBD1. V lost 4 bases, J lost 5 bases, and 3 bases stayed unmatched. Germline CDR1 reads LGHDT; CDR2 reads YNNKEL (reference sequence). This CDR3 comprises 14 residues. CDR3 DNA: TGTGCCAGCAGCCTCGGGACAGGGCATCAGCCCCAGCATTTT. Its protein product is CASSLGTGHQPQHF.

A single count supports this clone. The genes are TRBV5-1 and TRBJ2-3; 10 bases agree with TRBD2. Germline V gene sequence: CDR1 SGHRS, CDR2 YFSETQ. The CDR3 spans 15 residues. J lost 4 bases, V lost 4 bases, and 6 bases had no gene match. The DNA of the CDR3 is TGCGCCAGCAGCCCTACCGGGACTAGCGCAGATACGCAGTATTTT. It encodes CASSPTGTSADTQYF. The full variable domain, its missing parts supplied by reference TRBV5-1 and TRBJ2-3, is KAGVTQTPRYLIKTRGQQVTLSCSPISGHRSVSWYQQTPGQGLQFLFEYFSETQRNKGNFPGRFSGRQFSNSRSEMNVSTLELGDSALYLCASSPTGTSADTQYFGPGTRLTVL.

This clone was counted between two and nine times. V is TRBV30 and J is TRBJ1-3; D is uncertain. The V gene lost 2 bases and the J gene lost 0 bases, with 11 bases spanning the gap. CDR3 length: 15 residues. Germline V gives CDR1 GTSNPN, CDR2 SVGIG (reference sequence). CDR3 sequence reads: CAWSLGSLSGNTIYF. The CDR3 coding sequence is TGTGCCTGGAGTCTGGGTAGCCTCTCTGGAAACACCATATATTTT.